This is a list of T cell receptor beta chains from one sample in a study of PD-1 blockade in classical Hodgkin lymphoma. The protocol was immunoSEQ multiplex PCR, while the TCRdb copy is restricted to in-frame clones and leaves out a portion. The sample has more than 140,000 clones, less than 80% seen once. The starting material was peripheral blood mononuclear cells (PBMCs), obtained before the second cycle of nivolumab. These receptors originate from a human donor with classical Hodgkin lymphoma. The CDR3 runs from the conserved cysteine through the conserved F or W. Fields, in order: D gene, clone size, J gene, V gene, CDR3 protein, CDR3 DNA. D genes are given only for firm matches. Size is omitted from some rows. Given values are once, few, many or a class for expanded clones.

>TRBD2|-|TRBJ2-1|TRBV6-5
CASSYPLAGGYNEQFF
TGTGCCAGCAGTTACCCCCTAGCGGGGGGGTACAATGAGCAGTTCTTC
>-|-|TRBJ1-2|TRBV14
CASSQFDRFYGYTF
TGTGCCAGCAGCCAATTTGACCGCTTCTATGGCTACACCTTC
>-|-|TRBJ2-3|TRBV27
CASRGSAADTQYF
TGTGCCAGCAGGGGATCAGCGGCAGATACGCAGTATTTT
>TRBD1|-|TRBJ2-3|TRBV7-9
CASSFLSGQGTDTQYF
TGTGCCAGCAGCTTTTTGTCAGGACAGGGCACAGATACGCAGTATTTT
>TRBD1|-|TRBJ2-7|TRBV15
CATAGTGGLDEQYF
TGTGCCACAGCCGGGACAGGGGGCTTAGATGAGCAGTACTTC
>TRBD1|-|TRBJ1-1|TRBV2
CASSEGTGWSTEAFF
TGTGCCAGCAGTGAGGGGACAGGATGGAGCACTGAAGCTTTCTTT
>-|-|TRBJ2-5|TRBV7-2
CASTFSGERETQYF
TGTGCCAGCACCTTTTCGGGAGAGAGGGAGACCCAGTACTTC
>TRBD1|-|TRBJ2-7|TRBV6-5
CASSPRQGATYEQYF
TGTGCCAGCAGTCCCCGACAGGGGGCGACCTACGAGCAGTACTTC
>-|-|TRBJ2-7|TRBV6-5
CASRDGSSYEQYF
TGTGCCAGCAGGGACGGGAGCTCCTACGAGCAGTACTTC
>-|once|TRBJ1-3|TRBV19
CASSTVVLANTIYF
TGTGCCAGTAGCACGGTAGTATTGGCAAACACCATATATTTT
>-|few|TRBJ2-2|TRBV28
CASNGHTNTGELFF
TGTGCCAGCAACGGACATACGAACACCGGGGAGCTGTTTTTT
>TRBD2|-|TRBJ2-7|TRBV27
CASSLSGVSYEQYF
TGTGCCAGCAGCCTGAGCGGGGTCTCCTACGAGCAGTACTTC
>-|-|TRBJ2-6|TRBV7-3
CASSLGAGANVLTF
TGTGCCAGCAGTTTAGGTGCTGGGGCCAACGTCCTGACTTTC
>-|-|TRBJ1-5|TRBV19
CASSIGGGPPQHF
TGTGCCAGTAGTATAGGGGGGGGTCCGCCCCAGCATTTT
>-|-|TRBJ1-2|TRBV19
CASGRDGAKGYTF
TGTGCCAGCGGGAGGGACGGCGCTAAGGGCTACACCTTC
>-|once|TRBJ2-7|TRBV29-1
CSVLGQTNYEQYF
TGCAGCGTTTTAGGGCAGACTAACTACGAGCAGTACTTC
>TRBD1|-|TRBJ2-5|TRBV18
CASSPGQGPQETQYF
TGTGCCAGCTCACCCGGACAGGGTCCCCAAGAGACCCAGTACTTC
>-|-|TRBJ1-6|TRBV4-2
CASSPGGTSYNSPLHF
TGTGCCAGCAGCCCCGGGGGGACCTCCTATAATTCACCCCTCCACTTT
>TRBD2|-|TRBJ2-3|TRBV6-6
CASSIGGRAVTQYF
TGTGCCAGCAGTATTGGCGGGAGGGCCGTGACGCAGTATTTT
>TRBD2|-|TRBJ2-5|TRBV18
CASSPGPGGPGETQYF
TGTGCCAGCTCACCGGGTCCGGGAGGGCCGGGAGAGACCCAGTACTTC
>-|-|TRBJ2-3|TRBV5-4
CASEGRGDTQYF
TGTGCCAGCGAGGGGCGAGGGGATACGCAGTATTTT
>-|-|TRBJ1-2|TRBV5-1
CASSFYSPNYGYTF
TGCGCCAGCAGCTTTTACTCCCCTAACTATGGCTACACCTTC
>TRBD2|-|TRBJ2-1|TRBV7-9
CASSYPGTRGNNEQFF
TGTGCCAGCAGCTACCCCGGGACTAGGGGAAACAATGAGCAGTTCTTC
>-|-|TRBJ1-1|TRBV5-1
CASSPGRGAEAFF
TGCGCCAGCAGCCCTGGGAGGGGCGCTGAAGCTTTCTTT
>-|-|TRBJ1-2|TRBV6-5
CASSQPGVIGGYTF
TGTGCCAGCAGTCAACCAGGGGTAATCGGTGGCTACACCTTC
>-|-|TRBJ1-6|TRBV7-2
CASRRADYNSPLHF
TGTGCCAGCAGGAGGGCAGACTATAATTCACCCCTCCACTTT
>TRBD2|once|TRBJ2-3|TRBV7-8
CASSLLLAVSTDTQYF
TGTGCCAGCAGCTTATTACTAGCGGTTAGCACAGATACGCAGTATTTT
>TRBD2|-|TRBJ2-3|TRBV7-6
CASSQAGVVNTQYF
TGTGCCAGCAGCCAAGCGGGAGTTGTGAATACGCAGTATTTT
>-|-|TRBJ2-2|TRBV12-5
CASGPFWVPKNTGELFF
TGTGCTAGTGGTCCCTTTTGGGTCCCGAAAAACACCGGGGAGCTGTTTTTT
>-|-|TRBJ2-2|TRBV5-1
CASSLSDITGELFF
TGCGCCAGCAGCTTGTCGGACATAACCGGGGAGCTGTTTTTT
>-|-|TRBJ2-1|TRBV2
CASKLAEALSEQFF
TGTGCCAGCAAGTTAGCGGAAGCATTATCTGAGCAGTTCTTC
>TRBD1|-|TRBJ2-1|TRBV6-6
CASKKDRVYNEQFF
TGTGCCAGCAAGAAGGACAGGGTCTACAATGAGCAGTTCTTC
>-|-|TRBJ2-3|TRBV27
CASRGSGTDTQYF
TGTGCCAGTCGCGGTAGCGGCACAGATACGCAGTATTTT
>TRBD1|-|TRBJ2-2|TRBV19
CASSLQGQGNTGELFF
TGTGCCAGTAGCCTACAAGGACAGGGAAACACCGGGGAGCTGTTTTTT
>-|-|TRBJ2-7|TRBV4-1
CASSQEHDSSHSYEQYF
TGCGCCAGCAGCCAAGAGCATGACAGCTCCCATTCCTACGAGCAGTACTTC
>-|few|TRBJ1-1|TRBV18
CASFTERREAFF
TGTGCCAGTTTCACCGAACGGCGTGAAGCTTTCTTT
>TRBD1|-|TRBJ2-6|TRBV27
CASGTAGANVLTF
TGTGCCAGCGGGACAGCTGGGGCCAACGTCCTGACTTTC
>-|few|TRBJ2-7|TRBV7-9
CASSKQERGGPYEQYF
TGTGCCAGCAGCAAACAGGAGAGAGGGGGGCCCTACGAGCAGTACTTC
>TRBD2|-|TRBJ2-1|TRBV5-6
CASSSLAGGLYEQFF
TGTGCCAGCAGCTCCCTAGCGGGAGGGCTCTATGAGCAGTTCTTC
>-|-|TRBJ2-7|TRBV2
CASSYGASAYYEQYF
TGTGCCAGCAGTTATGGGGCTAGCGCTTATTACGAGCAGTACTTC
>TRBD1|-|TRBJ1-6|TRBV6-1
CASRDRGTPLHF
TGTGCCAGCAGAGACAGGGGAACACCCCTCCACTTT
>-|-|TRBJ1-2|TRBV27
CASSPRGGEGYGYTF
TGTGCCAGCAGTCCCCGAGGGGGGGAGGGCTATGGCTACACCTTC
>-|-|TRBJ2-3|TRBV27
CASGGLGTNTQYF
TGTGCCAGCGGCGGGTTGGGCACAAATACGCAGTATTTT
>TRBD2|-|TRBJ2-3|TRBV5-4
CASSSHTSGGADTQYF
TGTGCCAGCAGCTCCCATACTAGCGGGGGGGCGGATACGCAGTATTTT
>TRBD1|-|TRBJ2-7|TRBV5-5
CASSFGTGDYEQYF
TGTGCCAGCAGCTTCGGGACAGGCGATTACGAGCAGTACTTC
>-|-|TRBJ2-2|TRBV7-2
CASSSLDYTGELFF
TGTGCCAGCAGCTCCCTAGATTACACCGGGGAGCTGTTTTTT
>TRBD1|few|TRBJ2-7|TRBV2
CASSRTGDEQYF
TGTGCCAGCAGTCGGACAGGGGATGAGCAGTACTTC
>-|-|TRBJ2-7|TRBV5-6
CASSLRVHYEQYF
TGTGCCAGCAGCTTGCGGGTCCACTACGAGCAGTACTTC
>TRBD1|-|TRBJ1-4|TRBV28
CASSLWTGVLGAVKLFF
TGTGCCAGCAGTTTGTGGACAGGGGTCCTGGGAGCGGTAAAACTGTTTTTT
>-|-|TRBJ2-7|TRBV7-8
CASSLVGAPEVKQYF
TGTGCCAGCAGCTTAGTAGGCGCCCCGGAGGTCAAGCAGTACTTC
>-|-|TRBJ2-7|TRBV28
CASSLGGLAYEQYF
TGTGCCAGCAGTTTGGGGGGTTTGGCCTACGAGCAGTACTTC
>TRBD2|-|TRBJ2-3|TRBV7-3
CASSLGMGSGPTDTQYF
TGTGCCAGCAGCTTAGGAATGGGTAGCGGGCCCACAGATACGCAGTATTTT
>-|-|TRBJ2-5|TRBV6-6
CASGSITGSEETQYF
TGTGCCAGCGGCAGTATAACAGGGAGTGAAGAGACCCAGTACTTC
>TRBD2|-|TRBJ2-2|TRBV27
CASSLRTSGGAGELFF
TGTGCCAGCAGTCTTCGGACTAGCGGGGGTGCCGGGGAGCTGTTTTTT
>-|-|TRBJ2-3|TRBV2
CASSEVWEDTQYF
TGTGCCAGCAGTGAAGTATGGGAAGATACGCAGTATTTT
>TRBD2|few|TRBJ2-5|TRBV10-3
CAISETSGGETQYF
TGTGCCATCAGTGAGACTAGCGGTGGAGAGACCCAGTACTTC
>-|-|TRBJ1-2|TRBV6-6
CASSYVSFGSYGYTF
TGTGCCAGCAGTTACGTTAGCTTCGGATCCTATGGCTACACCTTC
>-|few|TRBJ2-7|TRBV5-6
CASSFHSYEQYF
TGTGCCAGCAGCTTTCACTCCTACGAGCAGTACTTC
>TRBD2|-|TRBJ2-1|TRBV23-1
CASRPSGPCYNEQFF
TGCGCCAGCAGACCTAGCGGGCCCTGCTACAATGAGCAGTTCTTC